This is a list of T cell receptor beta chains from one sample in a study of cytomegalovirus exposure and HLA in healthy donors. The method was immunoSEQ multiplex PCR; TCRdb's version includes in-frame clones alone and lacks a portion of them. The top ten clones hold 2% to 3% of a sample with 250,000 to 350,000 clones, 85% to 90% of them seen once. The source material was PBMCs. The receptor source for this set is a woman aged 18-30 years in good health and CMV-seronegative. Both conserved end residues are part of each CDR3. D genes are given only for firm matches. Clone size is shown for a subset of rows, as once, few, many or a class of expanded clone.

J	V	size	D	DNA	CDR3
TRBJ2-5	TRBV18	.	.	TGTGCCAGCTCACCAGGTTTCGGGTTAGGAGAGACCCAGTACTTC	CASSPGFGLGETQYF
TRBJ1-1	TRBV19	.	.	TGTGCCAGTAGTCCAGCGGCCCGACTTAACACTGAAGCTTTCTTT	CASSPAARLNTEAFF
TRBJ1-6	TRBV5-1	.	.	TGCGCCAGCAGCTTGGAACTCTCCTATAATTCGCCCCTCCACTTT	CASSLELSYNSPLHF
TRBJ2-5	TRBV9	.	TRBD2	TGTGCCAGCTCGGCTAGCGGGGGTTTGGAGACCCAGTACTTC	CASSASGGLETQYF
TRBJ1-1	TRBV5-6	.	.	TGTGCCAGCAGCTTTTTCGGGTTTCTAGACACTGAAGCTTTCTTT	CASSFFGFLDTEAFF
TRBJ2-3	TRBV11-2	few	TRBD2	TGTGCCAGCAGCCTAGCGGGGGGGTGGGAAGATACGCAGTATTTT	CASSLAGGWEDTQYF
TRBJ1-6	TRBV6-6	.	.	TGTGCCAGCGCTCGGGCAGGGGAAAATTCCCCCCTCCACTTT	CASARAGENSPLHF
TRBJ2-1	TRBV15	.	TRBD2	TGTGCCACCAGTCACGGAGGGACTAGAGCCCATGAGCAGTTCTTC	CATSHGGTRAHEQFF
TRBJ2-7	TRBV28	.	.	TGTGCCAGCAGTCCATACCCTCGACAGCGCGTCTCCTACGAGCAGTACTTC	CASSPYPRQRVSYEQYF
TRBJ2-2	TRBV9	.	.	TGTGCCAGCAGCGTCAACAGCTACACCGGGGAGCTGTTTTTT	CASSVNSYTGELFF
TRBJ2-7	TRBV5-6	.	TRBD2	TGTGCCAGCAGCTTAGGACTAGTCAGGGCCGAGCAGTACTTC	CASSLGLVRAEQYF